The clone carrying this T cell receptor (beta chain) was counted a single time. Its antigen is unknown. The data were obtained in a study of shared clonotypes between healthy human individuals. Study results and caveats: At large depth, rarefaction still showed sorted-subset sequencing to be incomplete.

TCRdb's copy holds only in-frame clones and misses some; the assay was immunoSEQ multiplex PCR. Among approximately 2.5 million clones listed, roughly nine tenths were seen once. The sequenced sample consisted of naive CD4+ T cells sorted from blood. This sample's subset: CD45RA+ positively selected. This clonotype originated in a man younger than 35 in good health.

The CDR3 protein is CASTMDRSLADTQYF. CDR3 DNA: TGTGCCAGCACAATGGACCGCAGTTTAGCAGATACGCAGTATTTT. This chain uses TRBV2 with TRBJ2-3; D gene unclear. Germline V gene sequence: CDR1 SNHLY, CDR2 FYNNEI. Trimming removed 7 bases from V and 4 bases from J, with 18 bases in between. CDR3 length: 15 amino acids.